This T cell receptor (beta chain) was sequenced for a study of post-analysis software for immune sequencing data. Study information: Secondary progressive, relapsing-remitting and progressive-relapsing multiple sclerosis were among the included disease courses. Notes on the study in general: The normalized Chao1 diversity of multiple sclerosis patients was significantly lower than that of controls. Higher frequency in patients than in controls was seen for roughly five TRBV segments, with TRBV5-6, TRBV5-1 and TRBV20-1 among them.

Included in the TCR beta cDNA libraries were unique molecular identifiers. Some 500,000 cDNA molecules came from around 1 to 10 million T cells. TCRdb reprocessed the PCR reads with MiXCR, giving one entry per CDR3 protein. The profile shows under 650,000 distinct CDR3 sequences, around 44% of them singletons. This CDR3 spans 16 amino acids. Germline CDR1 reads DFQATT; CDR2 reads SNEGSKA (reference sequence). The ends lost 3 bases at V and 9 bases at J; junction bases unmatched: 18. With regard to this clonotype: Its antigen remains unknown.

The chain uses TRBV20-1 and TRBJ2-5; 8 nucleotides agree with TRBD1. The sample comprised blood. The TCR was taken from a girl aged 5-17 years with multiple sclerosis. The CDR3 DNA is TGCAGTGCTAGGGTCCGTGATGGGACAGGTCTAGGGGCCCAGTACTTC. Translation gives CSARVRDGTGLGAQYF.